The 9 T cell receptor beta chains presented below share a single source sample, sequenced in a study of OX40 agonist ivuxolimab in advanced cancers. Generated by immunoSEQ multiplex PCR, the TCRdb table keeps only in-frame clones and is missing some. Counted here are 70,000 to 90,000 clones, roughly nine tenths occurring once; the ten biggest clones make up 0.37%. Source: CD4+ or CD8+ T cells sorted from blood, taken in a trial of the OX40 agonist ivuxolimab. These receptors all stem from an adult with an advanced solid tumor such as melanoma, head and neck, liver or kidney cancer.

This chain links TRBV5-4 with TRBJ2-2, with D hard to call. The length of the CDR3 is 16 residues. V was cut by 0 bases and J by 3 bases, with 12 bases left in between. Germline assignment: CDR1 SGHNT and CDR2 YYREEE (reference sequence). The DNA for the CDR3 is TGTGCCAGCAGCTTGGGTTATGACATCGACACCGGGGAGCTGTTTTTT. Amino acids: CASSLGYDIDTGELFF.

The chain combines TRBV18 with TRBJ1-2; 11 positions match TRBD1. Germline V gene lookup returns CDR1 KGHSH and CDR2 LQKENI. With V trimmed by 6 bases and J by 6 bases, 6 bases remained unmatched. The CDR3 consists of 14 residues. This CDR3 reads CASSPGTGGDGYTF. CDR3 DNA sequence: TGTGCCAGCTCGCCCGGGACAGGGGGAGATGGCTACACCTTC.

This clone was observed a handful of times. This sequence joins TRBV7-8 and TRBJ2-5; unclear D gene. V was pared by 2 bases and J by 0 bases, with 13 bases between. CDR3 length: 16 residues. The V gene's germline CDR1 is SGHVS and CDR2 FQNEAQ. CDR3 bases: TGTGCCAGCAGCTTAAACGGAAGGACCCACCAAGAGACCCAGTACTTC. Its protein is CASSLNGRTHQETQYF.

The chain employs TRBV5-1 and TRBJ2-1; D perhaps matches TRBD1 (5 bases). CDR3 length: 14 residues. Germline CDR1 and CDR2: SGHRS and YFSETQ. V lost 2 bases and J lost 4, with 10 bases in between. The CDR3 protein is CASSLGELYNEQFF. CDR3 nucleotide sequence: TGCGCCAGCAGCTTAGGGGAACTATACAATGAGCAGTTCTTC.

The V and J genes are TRBV11-2 and TRBJ1-2, with D possibly matching TRBD1 (5 bases). This CDR3 has 13 residues. The germline gives CDR1 SGHAT, CDR2 FQNNGV. Trimming cost V 5 bases and J 7 bases, with 14 bases left between them. The DNA for the CDR3 is TGTGCCAGCAGCACCAGGGTTACGGGTGGCTACACCTTC. Protein: CASSTRVTGGYTF. The full variable domain, with the rest looked up from reference TRBV11-2 and TRBJ1-2, is EAGVAQSPRYKIIEKRQSVAFWCNPISGHATLYWYQQILGQGPKLLIQFQNNGVVDDSQLPKDRFSAERLKGVDSTLKIQPAKLEDSAVYLCASSTRVTGGYTFGSGTRLTVV.

This chain uses TRBV10-3 with TRBJ2-3; 9 bases align to TRBD1. The germline CDR1 and CDR2 sequences are ENHRY and SYGVKD. The CDR3 has 13 residues. V gave up 10 bases and J gave up 0 bases; unmatched junction bases: 2. CDR3 region: CATDRGSTDTQYF. Here the CDR3 DNA reads TGTGCCACGGACAGGGGCAGCACAGATACGCAGTATTTT.

V and J are TRBV19 and TRBJ1-2; possibly TRBD1 for D (5 bases). This CDR3 has 15 amino acids. Germline CDR1 reads LNHDA; CDR2 reads SQIVND (reference sequence). Between the trimmed V and J ends, which lost 7 bases and 2 bases, there was a span of 17 bases. Written as DNA, the CDR3 is TGTGCCAGTATCCCCCAGGGAGGACTGAACTATGGCTACACCTTC. This sequence encodes CASIPQGGLNYGYTF.

This sequence joins TRBV28 and TRBJ2-3; 12 bases align to TRBD2. Losses at the gene ends were 7 bases for V and 5 bases for J; bases not matched to a gene: 10. The germline gives CDR1 MDHEN, CDR2 SYDVKM. The CDR3 loop spans 16 amino acids. CDR3 in DNA: TGTGCCAGCACCTCTAGCGGGGGGGCACACGGAGATACGCAGTATTTT. Protein sequence: CASTSSGGAHGDTQYF.

The J gene is TRBJ2-1, the V gene TRBV9, with 7 bases matching TRBD2. Germline V gene data show CDR1 as SGDLS and CDR2 as YYNGEE. V gave up 3 bases and J gave up 9 bases; unmatched junction bases: 9. CDR3 size: 14 residues. CDR3 sequence (DNA): TGTGCCAGCAGCGCACGACCGGGACTAAGTGAGCAGTTCTTC. This encodes CASSARPGLSEQFF.